The subject of this entry is one T cell receptor beta chain. This CDR3 has 14 amino acids. V lost 5 bases, J lost 1 base, and 12 bases lay in between. Germline values: CDR1 KGHSH, CDR2 LQKENI. This sample stems from a study of blood T cell repertoires in COVID-19. On the study more broadly: Sources were T cells, B-cell-depleted T cells, or PBMCs; the material itself was cDNA or gDNA.

Here immunoSEQ multiplex PCR was the method, and the copy in TCRdb shows in-frame clones only, minus some. Here the sample spans approximately 490,000 clones, around 85% being singletons. Adults between about 18 and 95 years of age took part from under 25 US areas. Resolution of symptoms, clearance, or two negative PCRs was present in recovered Cohort 3 donors. The sample consisted of PBMCs or T cells enriched from blood (not recorded which). The chain couples TRBV18 to TRBJ2-7, with D perhaps TRBD2 (6 bases). The receptor was isolated from a woman aged 60 to 75 who had recovered from COVID-19. For the CDR3, the DNA is TGTGCCAGCTCATCACAGGAGGGTTCCTACGAGCAGTACTTC. As protein: CASSSQEGSYEQYF.